This TCR beta chain stems from a study of blood T cells in healthy people across ages. In the study overall: With template switching, about one barcoded beta molecule was captured per two T cells.

For this clonotype: Its target is unknown.

Combining a sample-barcoded 5' primer with a J-beta primer mix, a second PCR ran for roughly 6 to 12 cycles. Every cDNA molecule carried a tag from a template-switch adaptor bearing 12 random nucleotides. TCRdb ran MiXCR on the 5' RACE reads and lists one entry per CDR3 protein. The data show some 1,800,000 distinct CDR3 sequences, with approximately 40% seen just once and about 21% held by the top ten. Study results and caveats: Long-lived donors carried more naive CD4+ cells and greater diversity than aged donors.

The authors extracted at least 5.5 micrograms of total RNA per sample. V was shortened by 6 bases and J by 4 bases, with 12 bases between the two germline ends. The CDR3 is 13 residues long. The TCR sequence derives from a human donor in good health. The material sequenced was blood. The chain has TRBV12-3 or TRBV12-4 and TRBJ1-1; TRBD1 is a possible D gene (6 bases). For the CDR3, the DNA is TGTGCCAGCAGACAGGGAGATGGCACTGAAGCTTTCTTT. Its protein is CASRQGDGTEAFF.